A single T cell receptor beta chain is shown here with its context. Its target is not known. A single base separates this from a much larger clone, so it may be a read error. Genomic DNA constituted the template upon which TCR beta VDJ and CDR3 profiling was performed. TCRdb passed the reads through MiXCR, listing each CDR3 protein once. Found here are fewer than 250,000 distinct CDR3 sequences, around half of them singletons; the top ten hold about 15%. The germline gives CDR1 SGHAT, CDR2 FQNNGV. The CDR3 extends over 16 amino acids. The data are from a study of CD8+CD57+ T cells in acquired aplastic anemia. Study-level results: Patients and controls had CD8+ Simpson's diversity values that were not significantly distinct.

Material: sorted CD4+, CD8+, or CD8+CD57+ T cells (not recorded which) from PBMCs. The sequence was obtained from a human donor in good health, serving as a control. This chain links TRBV11-2 with TRBJ2-2, with D possibly matching TRBD2 (6 bases). CDR3 sequence (DNA): TGTGCCAGCAGCTCTCGCCGGCTATTAAACACCGGGGGGCTGTTTTTT. This sequence encodes CASSSRRLLNTGGLFF. Combining the CDR3 with reference TRBV11-2 and TRBJ2-2 gives the whole variable domain EAGVAQSPRYKIIEKRQSVAFWCNPISGHATLYWYQQILGQGPKLLIQFQNNGVVDDSQLPKDRFSAERLKGVDSTLKIQPAKLEDSAVYLCASSSRRLLNTGGLFFGEGSRLTVL.